Each of the 18 T cell receptor beta chains below was sequenced from the same sample in a study of T cell repertoires in cytomegalovirus infection. MiXCR was run by TCRdb on the reads, yielding one entry per CDR3 protein. The sample carries roughly 990,000 distinct CDR3 sequences, 25% to 40% recorded once. No antigen has been assigned to these receptors. The input for sequencing was cultured CD8+ T cells from PBMCs, taken from culture after CMV antigen stimulation. The receptors derive from a human donor in good health (CMV status not recorded). Some clones in this sample may be carry-over from other donors' samples.

The rearrangement links TRBV5-6 to TRBJ2-7; TRBD1 matches at 7 bases. This CDR3 region has 13 residues. V was pared by 4 bases and J by 7 bases, with 8 bases of the junction left unmatched. The germline V gene has CDR1 SGHDT and CDR2 YYEEEE. The CDR3 DNA is TGTGCCAGCAGCCCAGGGACAGAGGGGGAGCAGTACTTC. It codes for CASSPGTEGEQYF.

Note on this clonotype: Lacking the conserved final phenylalanine or tryptophan, this CDR3 likely reflects a read error. No DNA is shown, since the ends of the CDR3 on it are uncertain; the CDR3 is the one TCRdb lists. The rearrangement links TRBV7-2 to TRBJ1-1; the D call in the table, TRBD1, was not verified against the DNA. Germline-derived CDR1 and CDR2 are SGHTA and FQGNSA. 16 amino acids form the CDR3, both terminal residues included. Here the CDR3 reads CASSLGWKGGDTESFY.

The CDR3 here is CASSYSRMELGDTEAFF. CDR3 sequence (DNA): TGTGCCAGCAGTTACTCGAGAATGGAGCTCGGGGACACTGAAGCTTTCTTT. This chain joins TRBV6-6 and TRBJ1-1; no firm D call. This CDR3 contains 17 residues. Germline loops: CDR1 MNHNY, CDR2 SVGAGI (reference sequence). V gave up 0 bases and J gave up 3 bases, with 17 bases separating them.

In its sample, this clonotype was seen a few times. CDR3 sequence (DNA): TGTGCCAGCAGCGCCGCGGAGGCCCCAGAGACCCAGTACTTC. Protein sequence: CASSAAEAPETQYF. The rearrangement joins TRBV7-9 to TRBJ2-5; D may be TRBD2 (5 bases). Trimming cost V 5 bases and J 4 bases, with 14 bases left between them. The CDR3 runs 14 residues. Germline lookup yields CDR1 SEHNR and CDR2 FQNEAQ (reference sequence). The whole variable domain, filled in from reference TRBV7-9 and TRBJ2-5, reads DTGVSQNPRHKITKRGQNVTFRCDPISEHNRLYWYRQTLGQGPEFLTYFQNEAQLEKSRLLSDRFSAERPKGSFSTLEIQRTEQGDSAMYLCASSAAEAPETQYFGPGTRLLVL.

The sample holds a few counts of this clonotype. The chain is built from TRBV4-1 and TRBJ1-1, with unresolved D. V dropped 0 bases and J dropped 2 bases, with 4 bases sitting between them. Germline values: CDR1 MGHRA, CDR2 YSYEKL. This CDR3 is 13 amino acids long. CDR3 sequence (DNA): TGCGCCAGCAGCCAAGATATAAACACTGAAGCTTTCTTT. Translating gives CASSQDINTEAFF.

This sequence joins TRBV4-1 and TRBJ1-6; no reliable D call. V shed 0 bases and J shed 3 bases, with 12 bases lying between them. Germline V gene lookup returns CDR1 MGHRA and CDR2 YSYEKL. The CDR3 loop spans 17 amino acids. The CDR3, as DNA: TGCGCCAGCAGCCAAGAGGGCCCGGGGTTCTATAATTCACCCCTCCACTTT. Translated: CASSQEGPGFYNSPLHF.

This clonotype was detected only a few times. The chain combines TRBV4-1 with TRBJ2-2; 7 bases are a match to TRBD2. Germline V gene sequence: CDR1 MGHRA, CDR2 YSYEKL. The CDR3 covers 16 residues. V shed 0 bases and J 6 bases; nucleotides not matched to a gene: 7. Written as DNA, the CDR3 is TGCGCCAGCAGCCAAGATCTAGGTAGCGGGCCCGGGGAGCTGTTTTTT. Its translation: CASSQDLGSGPGELFF.

Details on this clonotype: A read error is possible here, since a much larger clone lies one base away. CDR3 in amino acids: CASSPQGSGTNVLTF. In DNA, the CDR3 is TGTGCCAGCAGTCCACAGGGCTCTGGGACCAACGTCCTGACTTTC. V is TRBV12-3 or TRBV12-4 and J is TRBJ2-6; D is perhaps TRBD1 (6 bases). CDR3 size: 15 residues.

In this sample, this clonotype turned up a few times. V usage is TRBV2 and J usage is TRBJ2-5; the D is unclear. There are 14 residues in the CDR3. Trimming cost V 3 bases and J 0 bases, with 8 bases left between them. Germline-derived CDR1 and CDR2 are SNHLY and FYNNEI. The CDR3 loop reads CASSDVPYQETQYF. The CDR3 DNA sequence: TGTGCCAGCAGTGATGTTCCGTACCAAGAGACCCAGTACTTC.

The chain uses TRBV19 and TRBJ2-7; 8 positions agree with TRBD1. Trimming took 6 bases from V and 1 from J; bases not matched to a gene: 8. This CDR3 contains 15 residues. In germline, CDR1 is LNHDA, CDR2 SQIVND (reference sequence). CDR3 sequence (DNA): TGTGCCAGTAGCCACAGGGGGACTGGATCCTACGAGCAGTACTTC. It specifies CASSHRGTGSYEQYF.

This chain connects TRBV7-6 to TRBJ2-7; no clear D. The CDR3 is made up of 14 amino acids. The germline CDR1 and CDR2 sequences are SGHVS and FNYEAQ. The germline V and J ends were trimmed by 1 base and 3 bases, with 10 bases remaining between them. The CDR3 DNA follows: TGTGCCAGCAGCTTAGATGGGGTCTTCTACGAGCAGTACTTC. Translation: CASSLDGVFYEQYF.

The sample holds many counts of this clonotype. The rearrangement uses TRBV7-6 and TRBJ2-7; D is tentatively TRBD1 or TRBD2 (5 bases each). Per the germline V gene, CDR1 is SGHVS and CDR2 is FNYEAQ. V gave up 4 bases and J gave up 1 base, with 8 bases separating them. CDR3 size: 13 residues. This CDR3 reads CASSSGPSYEQYV. CDR3 DNA: TGTGCCAGCAGCTCGGGACCTTCCTACGAGCAGTACGTC.

The chain has TRBV14 and TRBJ2-3; D is uncertain. This CDR3 spans 14 amino acids. CDR1 is SGHDN and CDR2 is FVKESK in the germline V gene. V gave up 2 bases and J gave up 5 bases, with 11 bases separating them. This CDR3 reads CASSQSGLRDTQYF. The CDR3 bases are TGTGCCAGCAGCCAATCTGGTTTGCGAGATACGCAGTATTTT.

Regarding this clonotype: The junction departs from the called germline gene at one end, perhaps through a read error. CDR3 DNA sequence: TGTACCAGCAACGAGGACAGCTTGAATAAGCAGTTCTTC. Translation gives CTSNEDSLNKQFF. This sequence joins TRBV12-3 or TRBV12-4 and TRBJ2-1; D possibly corresponds to TRBD1 (6 bases). The CDR3 runs to 13 residues.

This clonotype turned up a few times. The chain couples TRBV12-3 or TRBV12-4 to TRBJ2-2; possible D gene TRBD1, 6 bases. There are 14 residues in the CDR3. Trimming removed 5 bases from V and 6 bases from J, with 13 bases in between. CDR3 sequence (DNA): TGTGCCAGCAGTCCTACAGGGTTCGCCGGGGAGCTGTTTTTT. This translates into CASSPTGFAGELFF.

This clonotype occurred many times. This rearrangement joins TRBV7-8 to TRBJ2-6; possible D gene TRBD1, 6 bases. The CDR3 loop spans 15 amino acids. V was cut by 6 bases and J by 4 bases, with 13 bases left in between. The germline V gene has CDR1 SGHVS and CDR2 FQNEAQ. The CDR3: CASRIGGSGANVLTF. In DNA, the CDR3 is TGTGCCAGCAGAATAGGGGGTTCCGGGGCCAACGTCCTGACTTTC.

This sequence joins TRBV5-6 and TRBJ2-7; 7 positions match TRBD1. This CDR3 spans 13 amino acids. Germline V gene sequence: CDR1 SGHDT, CDR2 YYEEEE. Trimming removed 4 bases from V and 3 bases from J; junction bases left unmatched: 4. CDR3 loop: CASSVTGYYEQYV. As DNA, the CDR3 is TGTGCCAGCAGCGTGACAGGGTACTACGAGCAGTACGTC.

Regarding this clonotype: A much larger clonotype is one base distant, so this may be a read error. The chain links TRBV7-3 to TRBJ2-3; D ambiguous. Germline V gene sequence: CDR1 SGHTA, CDR2 FQGTGA. The V and J ends lost 5 bases and 2 bases respectively, with 5 bases between them. CDR3 length: 12 amino acids. For the CDR3, the DNA is TGTGCCAGCAGCGCCAACACAGATACGCAGTATTTT. Translation gives CASSANTDTQYF.